This record covers a single T cell receptor beta chain. The junction differs from germline at one of its ends, possibly a read error. These data belong to a study of T cell changes during pregnancy in multiple sclerosis. CDR3 length: 15 residues. Germline V gives CDR1 SEHNR, CDR2 FQNEAQ (reference sequence). Generated by immunoSEQ multiplex PCR, the TCRdb table keeps only in-frame clones and is missing some. The table records 45,000 to 65,000 clones, about 90% of them present only once. V gene TRBV7-9 combines with J gene TRBJ2-5, with 10 bases aligning to TRBD2. The sequences come from CD4+ T cells from peripheral blood mononuclear cells, collected in the third trimester of pregnancy. The TCR comes from a female donor with multiple sclerosis, enrolled in a pregnancy study. The CDR3 coding sequence is TGTGCCAGCAGCCTAGCGGGGGCCCTCCAAGAGACCCAGTACTTC. Residues: CASSLAGALQETQYF.